A selection of T cell receptor beta chains follows, all from one sample in a study of CXCR3-negative and CXCR3-positive naive CD8 T cells. TCRdb re-analyzed the 5' RACE reads; it lists each CDR3 protein once, without DNA. The listing contains under 150,000 distinct CDR3 sequences. The sample was naive CXCR3+ CD8+ T cells from blood. These receptors originate from a human donor in good health. Some clones in this sample may be carry-over from other donors' samples. CDR3s include the opening cysteine and the closing phenylalanine or tryptophan.

>TRBV29-1|TRBJ1-2
CSVEDSAGIANYGYTF
>TRBV11-1|TRBJ2-5
CASSRTGLRETQYF
>TRBV6-5|TRBJ2-1
CASSKGAGNEQFF
>TRBV7-2|TRBJ2-1
CASSPGLDNEQFF
>TRBV4-1|TRBJ1-1
CASSQIVTGNTEAFF
>TRBV29-1|TRBJ1-1
CSVNTVNTEAFF
>TRBV29-1|TRBJ1-1
CSVMPRGRNTEAFF
>TRBV12-3/TRBV12-4|TRBJ2-1
CASSLPRTGDNEQFF
>TRBV20-1|TRBJ2-7
CSARDLRASYEQYF
>TRBV7-9|TRBJ2-5
CASSSGTGQETQYF
>TRBV5-1|TRBJ2-7
CASSWTTEYRGLYEQYF
>TRBV6-5|TRBJ1-1
CASSSTGGVEALF
>TRBV5-6|TRBJ2-7
CASSSTLAVSYEQYF
>TRBV6-5|TRBJ2-1
CASSLSLMKGQFF